This is a list of T cell receptor beta chains from one sample in a study of T cell changes during pregnancy in multiple sclerosis. Repertoires were generated with immunoSEQ multiplex PCR, while TCRdb's copy carries only in-frame clones and drops some. The table lists about 93,000 clones, 75% to 95% of them singletons, with more than 1.5% in the top ten. Sequenced here: peripheral blood, sampled after pregnancy. These receptors all come from a female donor in good health, enrolled as a control in a pregnancy study. CDR3s include the opening cysteine and the closing phenylalanine or tryptophan. Fields, in order: D gene, J gene, clone size, V gene, CDR3 DNA, CDR3 protein. D genes are given only for firm matches. Rows may omit the clone size; those that give it use once, few, many or a size class.

D: .
J: TRBJ2-3
size: .
V: TRBV5-4
DNA: TGTGCCAGCAGTCTTCCTAGCAGGGGAAGCACAGATACGCAGTATTTT
CDR3: CASSLPSRGSTDTQYF

D: .
J: TRBJ2-5
size: once
V: TRBV6-1
DNA: TGTGCCAGCAGACACCACCAAGAGACCCAGTACTTC
CDR3: CASRHHQETQYF

D: TRBD1
J: TRBJ1-2
size: .
V: TRBV7-2
DNA: TGTGCCAGCAGCTTAAGTAGCGGGACAGAGGTTTATGGCTACACCTTC
CDR3: CASSLSSGTEVYGYTF

D: .
J: TRBJ2-2
size: once
V: TRBV15
DNA: TGTGCCACCAGCAGAGATCGTAGAACGGGGGAGCTGTTTTTT
CDR3: CATSRDRRTGELFF

D: .
J: TRBJ1-1
size: .
V: TRBV7-9
DNA: TGTGCCAGCAGCGAGTCGGGTCGGGGCACTGAAGCTTTCTTT
CDR3: CASSESGRGTEAFF

D: .
J: TRBJ2-1
size: .
V: TRBV7-8
DNA: TGTGCCAGCAGGACTGACTACAATGAGCAGTTCTTC
CDR3: CASRTDYNEQFF

D: TRBD1
J: TRBJ2-7
size: .
V: TRBV4-2
DNA: TGTGCCAGCAGCCAACCCCGGGACAGGGGGTACGAGCAGTACTTC
CDR3: CASSQPRDRGYEQYF

D: TRBD1
J: TRBJ1-2
size: .
V: TRBV7-2
DNA: TGTGCCAGCAGCACTGGGACAGGGGTTTATGATGGCTACACCTTC
CDR3: CASSTGTGVYDGYTF

D: .
J: TRBJ1-2
size: .
V: TRBV7-2
DNA: TGTGCCAGCAGCTTAGACCACAGTGGCTATGGCTACACCTTC
CDR3: CASSLDHSGYGYTF

D: .
J: TRBJ1-2
size: once
V: TRBV5-4
DNA: TGTGCCAGCAGCTCCTCTCAGAACTATGGCTACACCTTC
CDR3: CASSSSQNYGYTF

D: TRBD1
J: TRBJ1-1
size: .
V: TRBV29-1
DNA: TGCAGCGTTAGAAAGCAGGGGGCGAACACTGAAGCTTTCTTT
CDR3: CSVRKQGANTEAFF

D: .
J: TRBJ1-3
size: .
V: TRBV19
DNA: TGTGCCAGTAGTATGGGCCGAGCGGCTGGAAACACCATATATTTT
CDR3: CASSMGRAAGNTIYF

D: TRBD2
J: TRBJ2-7
size: .
V: TRBV27
DNA: TGTGCCAGCAGTTTTAGCGGGGGGGCCGGCGAGCAGTACTTC
CDR3: CASSFSGGAGEQYF

D: .
J: TRBJ1-2
size: .
V: TRBV7-2
DNA: TGTGCCAGTACGGAGAGATGGGGGGGTGGCTACACCTTC
CDR3: CASTERWGGGYTF

D: .
J: TRBJ2-5
size: .
V: TRBV7-2
DNA: TGTGCCAGCAGCTTGGCGGCGGTCCAAGAGACCCAGTACTTC
CDR3: CASSLAAVQETQYF

D: TRBD2
J: TRBJ2-2
size: .
V: TRBV5-1
DNA: TGCGCCAGCAGCCTGGTTTATAGAGCGGGGGCCGAGAGGGAGCTGTTTTTT
CDR3: CASSLVYRAGAERELFF

D: TRBD2
J: TRBJ2-1
size: .
V: TRBV10-2
DNA: TGCGCCAGCAGTGACGCGGGGGGGATCTATGAGCAGTTCTTC
CDR3: CASSDAGGIYEQFF

D: TRBD2
J: TRBJ2-1
size: .
V: TRBV7-2
DNA: TGTGCCAGCAGCTTGGGACTAGCGGGGGGGGCAAGGTTCTTC
CDR3: CASSLGLAGGARFF

D: .
J: TRBJ2-3
size: .
V: TRBV6-4
DNA: TGTGCCAGCAGTGACTCGAGAAGAGGGGGTAGCACAGATACGCAGTATTTT
CDR3: CASSDSRRGGSTDTQYF

D: .
J: TRBJ2-1
size: .
V: TRBV5-4
DNA: TGTGCCAGCAGCTCTACCCGAGGTATCTACAATGAGCAGTTCTTC
CDR3: CASSSTRGIYNEQFF

D: .
J: TRBJ1-2
size: .
V: TRBV28
DNA: TGTGCCAGCAGTTTAGTGGCCATCGCCTTTGGCTACACCTTC
CDR3: CASSLVAIAFGYTF

D: TRBD2
J: TRBJ2-1
size: .
V: TRBV7-3
DNA: TGTGCCAGCAGCTTACTAGCGGGGCTCAATGAGCAGTTCTTC
CDR3: CASSLLAGLNEQFF

D: .
J: TRBJ1-4
size: .
V: TRBV4-2
DNA: TGTGCCAGCAGCCAAGTGGCAGGGTCTAATGAAAAACTGTTTTTT
CDR3: CASSQVAGSNEKLFF

D: .
J: TRBJ1-1
size: .
V: TRBV18
DNA: TGTGCCAGCTCACCACTCTGGTGGGAGGGAGCCACTGAAGCTTTCTTT
CDR3: CASSPLWWEGATEAFF

D: TRBD1
J: TRBJ2-7
size: .
V: TRBV5-3
DNA: TGTGCCAGAAGCCACGGGACAGTGTTCTCCTACGAGCAGTACTTC
CDR3: CARSHGTVFSYEQYF

D: .
J: TRBJ1-6
size: .
V: TRBV4-1
DNA: TGCGCCAGCAGCCAAGATATCGACAGGAATTCACCCCTCCACTTT
CDR3: CASSQDIDRNSPLHF

D: TRBD2
J: TRBJ2-2
size: .
V: TRBV11-2
DNA: TGTGCCAGCAGCTTCGGACTAGCGGGGGGCGGGGAGCTGTTTTTT
CDR3: CASSFGLAGGGELFF

D: TRBD1
J: TRBJ2-4
size: .
V: TRBV11-1
DNA: TGTGCCAGCGGACAGGGGACCTTAGCCAAAAACATTCAGTACTTC
CDR3: CASGQGTLAKNIQYF

D: .
J: TRBJ2-7
size: once
V: TRBV5-1
DNA: TGCGCCAGCAGCTTGTATGGGGCCGCCTACGAGCAGTACTTC
CDR3: CASSLYGAAYEQYF

D: .
J: TRBJ2-1
size: .
V: TRBV5-6
DNA: TGTGCCAGCAGCTTGGGGGTCGGGGATGAGCAGTTCTTC
CDR3: CASSLGVGDEQFF

D: TRBD1
J: TRBJ1-4
size: once
V: TRBV6-1
DNA: TGTGCCGGCCGGGACAGGGGGCGGGGGGAAAAACTGTTTTTT
CDR3: CAGRDRGRGEKLFF

D: TRBD1
J: TRBJ2-6
size: .
V: TRBV5-1
DNA: TGCGCCAGCAGCTTGGCGGGACAGGAAGCCAACGTCCTGACTTTC
CDR3: CASSLAGQEANVLTF

D: .
J: TRBJ2-7
size: .
V: TRBV16
DNA: TGTGCCAGCAGCCAAGACAGCATCTACGAGCAGTACTTC
CDR3: CASSQDSIYEQYF

D: TRBD1
J: TRBJ2-7
size: .
V: TRBV6-6
DNA: TGTGCCAGCGATAACAGGGGTGCCGGTTCCTACGAGCAGTACTTC
CDR3: CASDNRGAGSYEQYF

D: TRBD2
J: TRBJ2-3
size: .
V: TRBV4-3
DNA: TGCGCCAGCAGCCAAGAGGTAGCGGGGGGTAGGGATACGCAGTATTTT
CDR3: CASSQEVAGGRDTQYF

D: TRBD2
J: TRBJ2-2
size: .
V: TRBV2
DNA: TGTGCCAGCAGTTCGACGGGGGGCGGGGAGCTGTTTTTT
CDR3: CASSSTGGGELFF

D: .
J: TRBJ1-2
size: .
V: TRBV28
DNA: TGTGCCAGCAGGAAGGGGAGGCAGGCAGCTAACTATGGCTACACCTTC
CDR3: CASRKGRQAANYGYTF

D: .
J: TRBJ2-2
size: .
V: TRBV25-1
DNA: TGTGCCAGCAGCTCGAACACCGGGGAGCTGTTTTTT
CDR3: CASSSNTGELFF

D: TRBD1
J: TRBJ2-5
size: .
V: TRBV13
DNA: TGTGCCAGCAGCCGAAGACAGGGGGAGACCCAGTACTTC
CDR3: CASSRRQGETQYF

D: .
J: TRBJ1-6
size: .
V: TRBV19
DNA: TGTGCCAGTAGTATGGTCAGGAGCGGATCACCCCTCCACTTT
CDR3: CASSMVRSGSPLHF

D: .
J: TRBJ1-1
size: .
V: TRBV18
DNA: TGTGCCAGCTCACCTGGGACATGGGGCACTGAAGCTTTCTTT
CDR3: CASSPGTWGTEAFF